This T cell receptor beta chain was recovered during a study of cytotoxic CD8 clonotypes in ibrutinib-treated CLL. For the study at large: Results showed 25 or so partial and 2 complete responses; following median about 68 months, approximately 15 remained remitted, approximately 12 advanced.

With respect to this clone: Its antigen is not known.

Repertoires were generated with immunoSEQ multiplex PCR, while TCRdb's copy carries only in-frame clones and drops some. The sample consists of some 65,000 clones, approximately 57% of them appearing once. Germline V CDR1 and CDR2: LNHDA, SQIVND (reference sequence). The CDR3 spans 16 residues. Losses at the gene ends were 6 bases for V and 3 bases for J; bases not matched to a gene: 9. Roughly 2.2 micrograms of genomic DNA from cryopreserved PBMCs went into TCR beta libraries. Study outcomes and limitations: In sustained-remission versus progressing patients, sampling times differed. Clonality was elevated at ibrutinib response and had returned toward baseline at progression.

Sequencing used PBMCs, obtained after 12 months of ibrutinib treatment. This TCR came from a human donor with chronic lymphocytic leukemia. The rearrangement uses TRBV19 and TRBJ1-4, with 8 positions matching TRBD1. CDR3 nucleotides: TGTGCCAGTAGGCGGGGACAGGTACTCCCTAATGAAAAACTGTTTTTT. This encodes CASRRGQVLPNEKLFF.